The 17 T cell receptor beta chains listed next were all sequenced from one sample in a study of technical replicates of blood from several donors. Using immunoSEQ multiplex PCR, the repertoire was profiled, and TCRdb retains in-frame clones only, with some absent. Among about 90,000 clones listed, around 94% were seen once. The specimen sequenced was T cells isolated from PBMCs. The origin of the receptors is a human donor in good health.

This chain connects TRBV27 to TRBJ1-6; D is perhaps TRBD1 (5 bases). The CDR3 sequence is 15 residues long. V lost 6 bases to trimming and J lost 7 bases, with 16 bases between them. Germline CDR1 is MNHEY and CDR2 is SMNVEV (reference sequence). The CDR3 loop is CASSHQGARNSPLHF. The CDR3 coding sequence is TGTGCCAGCAGCCATCAGGGTGCTAGAAATTCACCCCTCCACTTT.

Only a few counts were recorded for this clone. The chain couples TRBV5-1 to TRBJ1-6; maybe TRBD1 (6 bases). The CDR3 length is 15 residues. V shed 0 bases and J shed 10 bases, with 14 bases lying between them. Germline CDR1 SGHRS, CDR2 YFSETQ. As DNA, the CDR3 is TGCGCCAGCAGCTTGGCCGGCAGGGGACTATCACCCCTCCACTTT. Its translation: CASSLAGRGLSPLHF.

The V call is TRBV4-1, the J call TRBJ2-7, with 10 bases aligning to TRBD2. The germline CDR1 and CDR2 sequences are MGHRA and YSYEKL. The CDR3 runs 14 residues. Germline trimming cut 0 bases from V and 7 bases from J; bases unmatched to any gene: 3. In DNA form, the CDR3 reads TGCGCCAGCAGCCAAGAGGGACTAGCGCGTGAGCAGTACTTC. This sequence encodes CASSQEGLAREQYF.

The chain combines TRBV10-3 with TRBJ2-1, with D possibly matching TRBD2 (6 bases). Germline V gene lookup returns CDR1 ENHRY and CDR2 SYGVKD. The V and J ends lost 8 bases and 3 bases respectively, with 14 bases between them. The CDR3 is made up of 14 amino acids. This chain's CDR3 is CAIQEIADYNEQFF. CDR3 nucleotide sequence: TGTGCCATCCAGGAAATAGCGGACTACAATGAGCAGTTCTTC.

The rearrangement uses TRBV29-1 and TRBJ2-7; 8 bases are a match to TRBD2. The CDR3 covers 12 residues. V was clipped by 6 bases and J by 3 bases; unmatched bases: 4. CDR1 is SQVTM and CDR2 is ANQGSEA in the germline V gene. The CDR3 sequence is CSVGTRGYEQYF. The CDR3 DNA sequence: TGCAGCGTCGGGACTAGAGGCTACGAGCAGTACTTC.

The chain is built from TRBV27 and TRBJ2-2; tentatively, D is TRBD1 (6 bases). The CDR3 consists of 14 residues. The germline V gene encodes CDR1 MNHEY and CDR2 SMNVEV (reference sequence). Trimming removed 1 base at V and 8 bases at J, with 11 bases between. CDR3: CASSLFSGAGELFF. The CDR3 DNA follows: TGTGCCAGCAGTTTATTTTCAGGGGCAGGGGAGCTGTTTTTT.

This chain connects TRBV7-9 to TRBJ2-5, with D possibly being TRBD1 (5 bases). V lost 2 bases, J lost 3 bases, and 10 bases lay in between. Germline V gene lookup returns CDR1 SEHNR and CDR2 FQNEAQ (reference sequence). This CDR3 comprises 14 residues. CDR3 bases: TGTGCCAGCAGCTTATTAGCAGGGAAAGAGACCCAGTACTTC. Translation: CASSLLAGKETQYF.

This rearrangement joins TRBV20-1 to TRBJ1-4; TRBD1 is a possible D gene (5 bases). The germline V gene encodes CDR1 DFQATT and CDR2 SNEGSKA (reference sequence). Between the trimmed V and J ends, which lost 3 bases and 13 bases, there was a span of 12 bases. CDR3 length: 11 amino acids. The CDR3 DNA is TGCAGTGCTAGGGGGCGGGGAGGACTGTTTTTT. Its translation: CSARGRGGLFF.

In its sample, this clone was seen a few times. This chain joins TRBV4-2 and TRBJ2-3; TRBD2 agrees at 8 bases. Germline loops: CDR1 LGHNA, CDR2 YNFKEQ. Germline trimming cut 0 bases from V and 5 bases from J; bases unmatched to any gene: 10. The CDR3 covers 17 residues. The CDR3 is CASSQDLGGSGRDTQYF. The CDR3 nucleotides are TGTGCCAGCAGCCAAGATCTGGGCGGGAGCGGGAGAGATACGCAGTATTTT.

This clone showed up just once. The chain joins TRBV19 to TRBJ2-1; TRBD1 matches 8 bases. With V trimmed by 6 bases and J by 7 bases, 8 bases remained unmatched. Germline CDR1 is LNHDA and CDR2 is SQIVND (reference sequence). CDR3 length equals 14 residues. CDR3 region: CASSIPTGVNEQFF. Here the CDR3 DNA reads TGTGCCAGTAGCATCCCGACAGGGGTGAATGAGCAGTTCTTC.

V is TRBV10-1 and J is TRBJ1-6, with unresolved D. V lost 6 bases to trimming and J lost 0 bases, with 24 bases between them. The CDR3 spans 20 residues. The V gene's germline CDR1 is WNHNN and CDR2 SYGVQD (reference sequence). CDR3 loop: CASRSTSPNKERSYNSPLHF. The CDR3 nucleotides are TGCGCCAGCAGGTCGACATCGCCAAATAAGGAACGCTCCTATAATTCACCCCTCCACTTT.

The chain couples TRBV7-9 to TRBJ1-1; D not resolved. V was pared by 2 bases and J by 5 bases, with 15 bases between. The germline gives CDR1 SEHNR, CDR2 FQNEAQ (reference sequence). The CDR3 contains 15 residues. The CDR3 DNA follows: TGTGCCAGCAGCTTATCACGGGTCGGGTGGACTGAAGCTTTCTTT. Translation: CASSLSRVGWTEAFF.

The chain has TRBV6-1 and TRBJ2-7; 13 nucleotides agree with TRBD2. V lost 0 bases, J lost 5 bases, and 4 bases stayed unmatched. CDR3 length: 16 residues. Germline values: CDR1 MNHNS, CDR2 SASEGT. The CDR3 bases are TGTGCCAGCAGTGAAGCGTGGGGACTAGCGGGGCACGAGCAGTACTTC. Its protein product is CASSEAWGLAGHEQYF.

The chain carries TRBV5-6 and TRBJ2-7; tentative D call: TRBD2 (7 bases). CDR3 length: 14 amino acids. Between the trimmed V and J ends, which lost 7 bases and 3 bases, there was a span of 17 bases. The germline V gene encodes CDR1 SGHDT and CDR2 YYEEEE. CDR3 DNA sequence: TGTGCCAGCTCGGATGGGGGGGCTGACTACGAGCAGTACTTC. Translating gives CASSDGGADYEQYF.

The chain is built from TRBV5-1 and TRBJ1-4; 9 nucleotides agree with TRBD1. The CDR3 is 16 residues long. With 6 bases clipped from V and 7 bases from J, the junction kept 13 bases outside the gene matches. CDR1 SGHRS and CDR2 YFSETQ come from the germline V gene. In DNA, the CDR3 is TGCGCCAGCATGACGAACCCGGGACAGGGAGGTGAAAAACTGTTTTTT. This sequence encodes CASMTNPGQGGEKLFF.

The chain couples TRBV5-6 to TRBJ2-2; tentative D call: TRBD2 (5 bases). V lost 2 bases and J lost 4, with 15 bases in between. This CDR3 comprises 16 residues. Germline V CDR1 and CDR2: SGHDT, YYEEEE. CDR3 in amino acids: CASSLRLPRGTGELFF. The DNA for the CDR3 is TGTGCCAGCAGCTTACGGCTTCCACGGGGCACCGGGGAGCTGTTTTTT.

The gene calls are TRBV7-9 and TRBJ2-5, with TRBD1 identical over 7 bases. V was clipped by 1 base and J by 5 bases; unmatched bases: 7. Germline V gives CDR1 SEHNR, CDR2 FQNEAQ (reference sequence). CDR3 size: 15 residues. CDR3: CASSLGLGGPETQYF. Written as DNA, the CDR3 is TGTGCCAGCAGCTTAGGCCTAGGGGGCCCCGAGACCCAGTACTTC.